This T cell receptor (beta chain) was identified during a study of blood T cell repertoires in COVID-19. Germline CDR1 MNHEY, CDR2 SVGAGI. CDR3 length: 13 residues. V lost 11 bases, J lost 6 bases, and 8 bases stayed unmatched. Authors' analysis steps: Cell counts per sample came from amplifying reference gene primers. Generated by immunoSEQ multiplex PCR, the TCRdb table keeps only in-frame clones and is missing some. That table is the source of V, J and clone size, and D and trimming were worked out from the DNA. The sample yields more than 150,000 clones, approximately 80% seen once. This sequence was found in a man aged 50-59 years who had recovered from COVID-19. Sequencing was done on a sample of PBMCs or T cells enriched from blood (not recorded which). The J gene is TRBJ1-4, the V gene TRBV6-5; 8 positions agree with TRBD1. DNA of the CDR3: TGTGCCTATGAGGACAGGGTGGATGAAAAACTGTTTTTT. This sequence encodes CAYEDRVDEKLFF.